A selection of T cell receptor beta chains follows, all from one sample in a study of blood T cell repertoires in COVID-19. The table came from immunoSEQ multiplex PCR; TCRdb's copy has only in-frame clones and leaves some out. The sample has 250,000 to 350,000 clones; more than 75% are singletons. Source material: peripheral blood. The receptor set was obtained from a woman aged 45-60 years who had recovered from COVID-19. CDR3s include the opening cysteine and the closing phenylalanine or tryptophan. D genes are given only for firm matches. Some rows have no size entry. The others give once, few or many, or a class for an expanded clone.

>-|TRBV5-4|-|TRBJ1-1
TGTGCCAGCAGCTTGGGGCGGGTCACTGAAGCTTTCTTT
CASSLGRVTEAFF
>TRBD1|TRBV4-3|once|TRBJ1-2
TGCGCCAGCAGCCACTCCGGGACAGGGTATGGCTACACCTTC
CASSHSGTGYGYTF
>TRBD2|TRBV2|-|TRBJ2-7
TGTGCCAGCAGTGATGTTCTCAGCGGGAGGGCCGAAGGAGAGCAGTACTTC
CASSDVLSGRAEGEQYF
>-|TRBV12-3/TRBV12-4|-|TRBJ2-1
TGTGCCAGCAGTTTACGGGGGGCCAATGAGCAGTTCTTC
CASSLRGANEQFF
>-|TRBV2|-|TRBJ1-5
TGTGCCAGCAGTGACCCATGGAGGAGCAATCAGCCCCAGCATTTT
CASSDPWRSNQPQHF
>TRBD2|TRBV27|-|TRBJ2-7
TGTGCCAGCAGTTCTCATAGCGGGAGCTACGAGCAGTACTTC
CASSSHSGSYEQYF
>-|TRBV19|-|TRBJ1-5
TGTGCCACCCGCGCCCGCGGAGGTCAGCCCCAGCATTTT
CATRARGGQPQHF
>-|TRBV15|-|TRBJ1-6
TGTGCCACCAGCAGAGATGGGGGGTCACCCCTCCACTTT
CATSRDGGSPLHF
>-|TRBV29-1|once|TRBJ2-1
TGCAGCGATCTGGCACCTGGTATGAATGAGCAGTTCTTC
CSDLAPGMNEQFF
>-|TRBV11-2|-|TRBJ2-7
TGTGCCAGCAGCTTCCTGCGGGATAAATCCTACGAGCAGTACTTC
CASSFLRDKSYEQYF
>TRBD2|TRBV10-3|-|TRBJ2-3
TGTGCCTTAAGTCCCGGACTAGCGGGAGCAGATACGCAGTATTTT
CALSPGLAGADTQYF
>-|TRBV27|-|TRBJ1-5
TGTGCCACCCGACCCGGCGGAGGGCCCCAGCATTTT
CATRPGGGPQHF
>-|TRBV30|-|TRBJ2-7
TGTGCCTGGAGACGGCCGGGCTCCTACGAGCAGTACTTC
CAWRRPGSYEQYF
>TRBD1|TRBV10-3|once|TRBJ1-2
TGTGCCATCAGTGAGTCAGGACAGGGATATGGAGGCTACACCTTC
CAISESGQGYGGYTF
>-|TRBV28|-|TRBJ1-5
TGTGCCAGCAGACAGGGAGATCAGCCCCAGCATTTT
CASRQGDQPQHF
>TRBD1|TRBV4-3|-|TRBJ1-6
TGCGCCAGCAGCCAAGACACCCTCGACAGGGGAGGCAATTCACCCCTCCACTTT
CASSQDTLDRGGNSPLHF
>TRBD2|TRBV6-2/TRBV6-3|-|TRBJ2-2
TGTGCCAGCAGTGGAACCGCCTCTTGGGGGGCGGGAGGCACCGGGGAGCTGTTTTTT
CASSGTASWGAGGTGELFF
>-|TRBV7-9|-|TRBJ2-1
TGTGCCAGCAGCTTCTCGTACAGGGCGTACAATGAGCAGTTCTTC
CASSFSYRAYNEQFF
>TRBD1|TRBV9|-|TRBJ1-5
TGTGCCAGCAGCCCCCTGGGGACAGCAAACCAGCCCCAGCATTTT
CASSPLGTANQPQHF
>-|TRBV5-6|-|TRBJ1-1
TGTGCCAGCAGCTGGGCCAGTGAAGCTTTCTTT
CASSWASEAFF
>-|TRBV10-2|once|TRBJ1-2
TGCGCCAGCAGGACGGGGGTGAGGTCCGGGTATGGCTACACCTTC
CASRTGVRSGYGYTF
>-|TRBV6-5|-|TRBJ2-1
TGTGCCAGCAGTTACTCGTTGTTCGGGGGGCTCCGTGAGCAGTTCTTC
CASSYSLFGGLREQFF
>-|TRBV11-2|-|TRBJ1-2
TGTGCCAGCAGCTTCGTCCAGGGCAACGTCTATGGCTACACCTTC
CASSFVQGNVYGYTF
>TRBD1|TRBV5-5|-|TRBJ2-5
TGTGCCAGCACCAGTTACCAGGGGGCAGAGACCCAGTACTTC
CASTSYQGAETQYF
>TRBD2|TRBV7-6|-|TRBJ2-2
TGTGCCAGCAGCGGACGGGGCGGGGGGTATGACGGGGAGCTGTTTTTT
CASSGRGGGYDGELFF
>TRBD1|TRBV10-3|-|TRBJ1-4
TGTGCCATCAGTGAGTCGGCAGGGGGTAATGAAAAACTGTTTTTT
CAISESAGGNEKLFF
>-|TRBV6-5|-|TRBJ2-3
TGTGCCAGCAGTTACTCGCGGATGGAAGGAGATACGCAGTATTTT
CASSYSRMEGDTQYF
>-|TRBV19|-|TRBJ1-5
TGTGCCAGTAGTATAGATCGTCCAGTATCGGGTCAGCCCCAGCATTTT
CASSIDRPVSGQPQHF
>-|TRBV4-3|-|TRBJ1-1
TGCGCCAGCAGCCCCAGGGGTCAAGGGACTGAAGCTTTCTTT
CASSPRGQGTEAFF
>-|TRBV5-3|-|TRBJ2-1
TGTGCCAGAAGCTTGGCGAGGAGTTTGAATGAGCAGTTCTTC
CARSLARSLNEQFF
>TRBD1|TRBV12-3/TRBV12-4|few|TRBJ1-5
TGTGCCAGCAGAAGGGACAGATATCAGCCCCAGCATTTT
CASRRDRYQPQHF
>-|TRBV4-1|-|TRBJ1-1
TGCGCCAGCAGCAAACGAACAGGGTTCGACACTGAAGCTTTCTTT
CASSKRTGFDTEAFF
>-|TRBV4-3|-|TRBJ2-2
TGCGCCAGCAGCCAAGAAGGGGGTAACACCGGGGAGCTGTTTTTT
CASSQEGGNTGELFF
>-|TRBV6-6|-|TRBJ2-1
TGTGCCAGCACCGAGGGGGTAGGAACCTACAATGAGCAGTTCTTC
CASTEGVGTYNEQFF
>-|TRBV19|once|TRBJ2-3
TGTGCCAGTAATCGGGGAGGCGGCACAGATACGCAGTATTTT
CASNRGGGTDTQYF
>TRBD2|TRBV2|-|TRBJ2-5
TGTGCCAGCAGAGCGCCGGGACTACTTCAACTGGAGACCCAGTACTTC
CASRAPGLLQLETQYF
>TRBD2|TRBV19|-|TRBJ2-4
TGTGCCAGTAGCAGGGACTACCTAGCAAAGGGGGCCAAAAACATTCAGTACTTC
CASSRDYLAKGAKNIQYF
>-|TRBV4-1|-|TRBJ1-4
TGCGCCAGCAGCCAAGATCGGGTAGAAAAACTGTTTTTT
CASSQDRVEKLFF
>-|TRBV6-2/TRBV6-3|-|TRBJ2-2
TGTGCCAGCAGTAATACTAGGAACACCGGGGAGCTGTTTTTT
CASSNTRNTGELFF
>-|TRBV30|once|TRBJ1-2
TGTGCCTGGAGAGCTAATCCCTTCCGGGGAGGCTATGGCTACACCTTC
CAWRANPFRGGYGYTF
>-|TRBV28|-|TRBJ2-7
TGTGCCAGCAGTCCTTTGGCGGGATTTTCCTACGAGCAGTACTTC
CASSPLAGFSYEQYF
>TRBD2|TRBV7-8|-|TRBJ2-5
TGTGCCAGCAGCTTATCGCGGGGGTACCAAGAGACCCAGTACTTC
CASSLSRGYQETQYF
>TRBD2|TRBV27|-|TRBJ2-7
TGTGCCAGCAGCCTACGGGATAGCGGGACTCTCGGGTTCGCCTACGAGCAGTACTTC
CASSLRDSGTLGFAYEQYF
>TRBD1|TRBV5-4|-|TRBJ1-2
TGTGCCAGCAGCTCCCTCGGTAGGGGACAGAGCCCCAATGGCTACACCTTC
CASSSLGRGQSPNGYTF
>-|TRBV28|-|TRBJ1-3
TGTGCCAGCACCCCTAGCGCGGGGGGAGGTGGAAACACCATATATTTT
CASTPSAGGGGNTIYF
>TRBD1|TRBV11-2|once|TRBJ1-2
TGTGCCAGCAGCTTAGGAGGGGGCGGGGGCTACACCTTC
CASSLGGGGGYTF
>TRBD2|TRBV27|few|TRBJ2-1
TGTGCCAGCAGTTTATTTGGGACTACCTACAATGAGCAGTTCTTC
CASSLFGTTYNEQFF
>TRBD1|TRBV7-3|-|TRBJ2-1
TGTGCCAGCAGCCCCCGGACAGGGGGCAATGAGCAGTTCTTC
CASSPRTGGNEQFF
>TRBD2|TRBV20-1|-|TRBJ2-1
TGCAGTGCTAGTGGAATTAGCGGGAGGAGCTCCTACAATGAGCAGTTCTTC
CSASGISGRSSYNEQFF
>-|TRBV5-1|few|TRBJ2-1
TGCGCCAGCAGCTTGCCGAGGTCGAGCTCCTACAATGAGCAGTTCTTC
CASSLPRSSSYNEQFF
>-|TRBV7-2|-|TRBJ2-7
TGTGCCAGCAGCTCACGGGAGTCCCACGAGCAGTACTTC
CASSSRESHEQYF
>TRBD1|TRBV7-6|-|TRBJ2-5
TGTGCCAGCAGCTTAGTCTACAGGGGGACGGAGACCCAGTACTTC
CASSLVYRGTETQYF
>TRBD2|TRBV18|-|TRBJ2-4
TGTGCCAGCTCACCAAAAATGGCTAGCGGGGGACTACTAGCCAAAAACATTCAGTACTTC
CASSPKMASGGLLAKNIQYF
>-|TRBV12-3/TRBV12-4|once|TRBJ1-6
TGTGCCAGCAGTTTTAGCTATTCACCCCTCCACTTT
CASSFSYSPLHF
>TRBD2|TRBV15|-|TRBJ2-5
TGTGCCACCAGCAGGGTGACTAGCGGACAAGAGACCCAGTACTTC
CATSRVTSGQETQYF
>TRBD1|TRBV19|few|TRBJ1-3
TGTGCCAGTAGTATTCGAGGTAGAGGGACAGGGGCCTCTGGAAACACCATATATTTT
CASSIRGRGTGASGNTIYF
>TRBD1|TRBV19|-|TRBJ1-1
TGTGCCAGTAGTATCGGACAGGGCAACACTGAAGCTTTCTTT
CASSIGQGNTEAFF
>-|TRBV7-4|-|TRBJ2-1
TGTGCCAGCAGCTTAGCGTCAAGAGCCTACAATGAGCAGTTCTTC
CASSLASRAYNEQFF